This T cell receptor beta chain was documented in a study of T cells after yellow fever vaccination. General study findings and limits: CD4 and CD8 compartments shared a small share of clonotypes, likely from convergent recombination. Most clones from primary vaccination resurfaced after the booster (roughly 96% CD4, less than 90% CD8). Sorted repertoires could include abundant contaminating clonotypes from bulk cells.

Generation of TCR cDNA used 5'RACE template switching (which added a universal primer site and UMIs). One entry per CDR3 protein, called by TCRdb with MiXCR from the 5' RACE reads. The sample has some 23,000 distinct CDR3 sequences, around 3.3% seen once; the top ten hold 0.98%. This CDR3 region has 12 residues. Germline assignment: CDR1 KGHDR and CDR2 SFDVKD. V lost 4 bases and J lost 4, with 6 bases in between. This clonotype was seen many times. The receptor was isolated from a man aged 18-30 years who received the YFV17D yellow fever vaccine. The sequences come from PBMCs, either bulk or a sorted T-cell subset (CD4+, CD8+, memory, or dextramer-sorted; not recorded which), collected roughly 47 days after the first yellow fever vaccination. V gene TRBV24-1 combines with J gene TRBJ1-1; possible D gene TRBD1, 6 bases. CDR3 in amino acids: CATSEGGTEAFF. The CDR3 DNA reads TGTGCCACCAGTGAAGGGGGCACTGAAGCTTTCTTT.